This T cell receptor beta chain was observed in a study of blood T cells in healthy people across ages. The study, taken as a whole, reports: Significant beta diversity loss was already apparent by age around 36, declining roughly linearly.

With regard to this clonotype: The antigen remains undetermined.

Per the germline V gene, CDR1 is LNHNV and CDR2 is YYDKDF (reference sequence). V lost 8 bases to trimming and J lost 1 base, with 20 bases between them. The CDR3 extends over 16 amino acids. Alongside a J-beta primer mix, a sample-barcoded 5' primer served in a second PCR lasting roughly 6 to 11 cycles. TCRdb re-called the 5' RACE reads with MiXCR, one entry per CDR3 protein. The sample carries around 2 million distinct CDR3 sequences, roughly two fifths recorded once. The sequencing input was blood. The chain combines TRBV15 with TRBJ1-2, with no clear D. This receptor was obtained from a human donor in good health. Here the CDR3 reads CATRFLTPSLNYGYTF. DNA for the CDR3: TGTGCCACCCGCTTTTTAACCCCCAGCCTTAACTATGGCTACACCTTC.